Following are 8 T cell receptor beta chains from one sample sequenced in a study of beta chain features in type 1 diabetes. The study reverse transcribed the entire isolated RNA, so it sequenced expressed TCRB transcripts. Using immunoSEQ multiplex PCR, the repertoire was profiled, and TCRdb retains in-frame clones only, with some absent. In the table there are 330,000 or so clones, 14% of which are singletons. The specimen sequenced was central memory CD4+ T cells from blood. These receptors originate from a man under 40 in good health.

The chain employs TRBV7-9 and TRBJ1-2; the D gene is possibly TRBD1 (5 bases). Germline V gene sequence: CDR1 SEHNR, CDR2 FQNEAQ (reference sequence). V lost 3 bases, J lost 0 bases, and 11 bases lay in between. This CDR3 contains 15 residues. Here the CDR3 reads CASSFDSHANYGYTF. The CDR3 DNA is TGTGCCAGCAGCTTTGACAGCCACGCTAACTATGGCTACACCTTC.

The chain carries TRBV5-1 and TRBJ2-3, with 8 bases lining up with TRBD2. V shed 0 bases, J shed 6 bases, and the junction held 12 bases outside the gene matches. In germline, CDR1 is SGHRS, CDR2 YFSETQ. The CDR3 is 17 amino acids. The CDR3: CASSLGPAGVSEDTQYF. The CDR3 bases are TGCGCCAGCAGCTTGGGTCCAGCGGGAGTTTCCGAGGATACGCAGTATTTT.

The chain employs TRBV7-2 and TRBJ2-1; 7 positions agree with TRBD2. CDR1 and CDR2 (germline): SGHTA, FQGNSA. The CDR3 contains 12 residues. CDR3 sequence reads: CAGGGFYNEQFF. The CDR3, as DNA: TGTGCAGGCGGGGGATTTTATAATGAGCAGTTCTTC.

This clone has a count of ten or more. The V and J genes are TRBV5-1 and TRBJ2-3, with 12 bases matching TRBD2. This CDR3 comprises 17 residues. The V segment lost 1 base and the J segment 3 bases; nucleotides outside the gene matches: 6. Germline values: CDR1 SGHRS, CDR2 YFSETQ. CDR3 residues: CASSLSPSGGVTDTQYF. As DNA, the CDR3 is TGCGCCAGCAGCTTGTCTCCTAGCGGGGGGGTGACAGATACGCAGTATTTT.

This clone was seen at least ten times. The V call is TRBV5-4, the J call TRBJ2-1; D remains unclear. Germline CDR1 is SGHNT and CDR2 is YYREEE (reference sequence). Trimming pared 1 base from V and 5 bases from J, leaving 7 bases between. This CDR3 contains 13 residues. The CDR3 loop is CASSLRQNNEQFF. The CDR3 DNA is TGTGCCAGCAGCTTGAGGCAGAACAATGAGCAGTTCTTC.

This clone was counted many times. The chain combines TRBV7-9 with TRBJ1-2; 8 bases are a match to TRBD1. This CDR3 comprises 14 residues. Germline trimming cut 6 bases from V and 7 bases from J; bases unmatched to any gene: 10. CDR1 and CDR2 from the germline V gene are SEHNR and FQNEAQ (reference sequence). The CDR3 region is CASRPTGGAFGYTF. The CDR3 DNA is TGTGCCAGCAGGCCCACAGGGGGTGCCTTTGGCTACACCTTC.

This chain uses TRBV7-7 with TRBJ2-1; maybe TRBD1 (6 bases). Germline values: CDR1 SSHAT, CDR2 FNYEAQ (reference sequence). The CDR3 has 14 residues. V was trimmed by 0 bases and J by 8 bases, leaving 11 bases between them. The chain's CDR3 is CASSLAQGLHEQFF. The DNA of the CDR3 is TGTGCCAGCAGCTTAGCTCAGGGGCTCCATGAGCAGTTCTTC.

This clone has only a few counts. The chain couples TRBV4-1 to TRBJ2-5; D tentatively reads TRBD1 or TRBD2 (6 bases each). The V end lost 4 bases, the J end lost 5 bases, and 20 bases lay between the germline ends. Germline V gene lookup returns CDR1 MGHRA and CDR2 YSYEKL. The CDR3 runs to 16 residues. CDR3 sequence reads: CASSRPSARGGETQYF. CDR3 nucleotide sequence: TGCGCCAGCAGCCGCCCGTCGGCCCGAGGGGGGGAGACCCAGTACTTC.